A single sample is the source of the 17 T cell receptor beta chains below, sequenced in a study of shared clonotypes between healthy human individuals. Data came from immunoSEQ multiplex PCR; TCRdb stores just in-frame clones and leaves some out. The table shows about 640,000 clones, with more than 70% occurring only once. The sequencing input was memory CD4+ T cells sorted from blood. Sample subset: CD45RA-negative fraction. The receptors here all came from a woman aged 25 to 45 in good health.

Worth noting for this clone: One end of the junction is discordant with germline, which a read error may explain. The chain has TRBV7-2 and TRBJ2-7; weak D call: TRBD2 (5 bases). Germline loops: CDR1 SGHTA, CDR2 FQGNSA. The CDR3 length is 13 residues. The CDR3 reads CASSLNWRYAQYF. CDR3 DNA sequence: TGTGCCAGCAGCTTAAATTGGAGGTACGCGCAGTACTTC.

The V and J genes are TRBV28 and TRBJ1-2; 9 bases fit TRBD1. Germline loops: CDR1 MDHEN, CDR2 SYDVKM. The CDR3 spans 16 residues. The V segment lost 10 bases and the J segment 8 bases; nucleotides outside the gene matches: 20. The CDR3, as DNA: TGTGCCACCCCGGGGACAGGGAGCCTTCGCGATATCGGCTACACCTTC. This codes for CATPGTGSLRDIGYTF.

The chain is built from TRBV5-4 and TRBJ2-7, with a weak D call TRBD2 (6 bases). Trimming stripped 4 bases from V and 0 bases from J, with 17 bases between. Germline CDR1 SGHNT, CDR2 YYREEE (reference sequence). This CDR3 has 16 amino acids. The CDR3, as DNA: TGTGCCAGCAGCCGTAGCATCGCGGGGAGCTCCTACGAGCAGTACTTC. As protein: CASSRSIAGSSYEQYF.

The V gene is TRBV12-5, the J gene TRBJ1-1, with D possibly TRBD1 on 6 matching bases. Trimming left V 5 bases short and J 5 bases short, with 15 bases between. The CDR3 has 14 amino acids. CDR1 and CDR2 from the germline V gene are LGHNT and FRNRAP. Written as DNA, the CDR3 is TGTGCTAGTGGTCACAGGGAGGGGAAGACTGAAGCTTTCTTT. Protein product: CASGHREGKTEAFF.

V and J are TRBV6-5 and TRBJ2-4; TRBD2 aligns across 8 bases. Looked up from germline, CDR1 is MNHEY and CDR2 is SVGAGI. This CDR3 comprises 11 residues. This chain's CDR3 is CATTSGNIQYF. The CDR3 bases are TGTGCAACAACTAGCGGAAACATTCAGTACTTC.

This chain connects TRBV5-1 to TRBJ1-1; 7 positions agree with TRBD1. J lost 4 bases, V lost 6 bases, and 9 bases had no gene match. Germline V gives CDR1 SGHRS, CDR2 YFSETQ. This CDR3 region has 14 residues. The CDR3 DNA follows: TGCGCCAGCACTGAGGGACAGCCTACCACTGAAGCTTTCTTT. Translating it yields CASTEGQPTTEAFF.

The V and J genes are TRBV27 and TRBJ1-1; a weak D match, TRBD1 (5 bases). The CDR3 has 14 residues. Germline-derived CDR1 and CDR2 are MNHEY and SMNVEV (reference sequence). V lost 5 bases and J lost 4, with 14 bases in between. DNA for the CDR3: TGTGCCAGCAGTCTAGCTTCGAGGGGCACTGAAGCTTTCTTT. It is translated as CASSLASRGTEAFF.

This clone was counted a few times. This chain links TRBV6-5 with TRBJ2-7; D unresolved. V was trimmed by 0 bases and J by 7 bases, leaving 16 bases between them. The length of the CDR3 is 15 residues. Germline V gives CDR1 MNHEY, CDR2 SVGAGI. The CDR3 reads CASSYSIGVPTEQYF. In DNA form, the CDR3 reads TGTGCCAGCAGTTACTCGATAGGTGTACCTACAGAGCAGTACTTC.

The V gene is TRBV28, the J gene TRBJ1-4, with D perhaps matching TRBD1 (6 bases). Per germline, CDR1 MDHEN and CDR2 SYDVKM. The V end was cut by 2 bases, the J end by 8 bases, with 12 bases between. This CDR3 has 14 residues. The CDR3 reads CASSLGGAREKLFF. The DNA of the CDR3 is TGTGCCAGCAGTTTAGGGGGGGCCCGGGAAAAACTGTTTTTT.

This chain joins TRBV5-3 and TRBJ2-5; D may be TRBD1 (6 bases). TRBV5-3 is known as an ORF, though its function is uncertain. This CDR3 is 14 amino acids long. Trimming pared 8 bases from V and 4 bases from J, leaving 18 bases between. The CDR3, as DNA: TGTGCCAGCAGCCCGGGACATCCTCCAGAGACCCAGTACTTC. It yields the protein CASSPGHPPETQYF.

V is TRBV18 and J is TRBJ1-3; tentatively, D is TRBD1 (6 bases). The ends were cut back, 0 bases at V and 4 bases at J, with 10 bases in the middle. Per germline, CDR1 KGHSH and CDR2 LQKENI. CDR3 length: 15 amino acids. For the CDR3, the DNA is TGTGCCAGCTCACCACCGGGGGGCTCCGGAAACACCATATATTTT. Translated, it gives CASSPPGGSGNTIYF.

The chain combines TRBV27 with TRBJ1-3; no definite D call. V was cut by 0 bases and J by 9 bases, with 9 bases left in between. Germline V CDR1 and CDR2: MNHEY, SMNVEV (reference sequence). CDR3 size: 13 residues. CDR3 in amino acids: CASSLSGLGTIYF. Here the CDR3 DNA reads TGTGCCAGCAGTTTATCTGGTCTCGGCACCATATATTTT.

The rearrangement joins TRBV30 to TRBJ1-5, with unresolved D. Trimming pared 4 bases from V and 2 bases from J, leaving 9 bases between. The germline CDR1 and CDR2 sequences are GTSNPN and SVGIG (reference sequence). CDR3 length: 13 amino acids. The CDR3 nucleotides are TGTGCCTGGACCTCCGGGGGCAATCAGCCCCAGCATTTT. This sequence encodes CAWTSGGNQPQHF.

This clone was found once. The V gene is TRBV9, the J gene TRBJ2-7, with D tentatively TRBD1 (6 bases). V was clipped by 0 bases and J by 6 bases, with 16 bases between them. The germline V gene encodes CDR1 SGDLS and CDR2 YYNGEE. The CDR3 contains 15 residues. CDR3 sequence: CASSVGGTPTGEQYF. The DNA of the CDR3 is TGTGCCAGCAGCGTAGGAGGGACACCAACCGGCGAGCAGTACTTC.

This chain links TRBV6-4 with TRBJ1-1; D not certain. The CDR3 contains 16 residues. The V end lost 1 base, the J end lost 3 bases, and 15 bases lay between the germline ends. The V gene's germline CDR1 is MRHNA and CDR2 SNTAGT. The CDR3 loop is CASSDLKTRRDTEAFF. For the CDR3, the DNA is TGTGCCAGCAGTGACTTAAAAACCCGGAGGGACACTGAAGCTTTCTTT.

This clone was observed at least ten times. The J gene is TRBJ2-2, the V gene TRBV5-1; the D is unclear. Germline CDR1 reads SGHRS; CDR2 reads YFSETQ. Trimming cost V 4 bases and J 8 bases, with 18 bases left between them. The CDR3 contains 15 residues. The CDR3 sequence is CASSRSRDELGELFF. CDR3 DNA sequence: TGCGCCAGCAGCCGGTCCCGTGATGAACTGGGGGAGCTGTTTTTT.

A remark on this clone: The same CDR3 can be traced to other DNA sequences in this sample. The CDR3 spells CASSPGTGGNTIYF. CDR3 nucleotide sequence: TGCGCCAGCAGCCCCGGGACAGGGGGAAACACCATATATTTT. V is TRBV5-1 and J is TRBJ1-3, with 9 nucleotides matching TRBD1. Trimming cost V 4 bases and J 4 bases; bases outside gene matches: 3. Germline CDR1 SGHRS, CDR2 YFSETQ. CDR3 size: 14 residues.